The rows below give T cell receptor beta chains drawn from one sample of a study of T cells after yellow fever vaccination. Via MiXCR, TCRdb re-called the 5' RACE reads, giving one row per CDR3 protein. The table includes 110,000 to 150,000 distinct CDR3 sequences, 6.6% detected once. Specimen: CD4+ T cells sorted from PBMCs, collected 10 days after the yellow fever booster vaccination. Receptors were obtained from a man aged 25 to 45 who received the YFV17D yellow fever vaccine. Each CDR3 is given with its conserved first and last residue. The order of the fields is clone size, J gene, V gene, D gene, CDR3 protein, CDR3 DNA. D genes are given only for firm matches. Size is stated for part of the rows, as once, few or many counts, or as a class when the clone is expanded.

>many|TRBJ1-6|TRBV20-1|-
CSARTSNNSPLHF
TGCAGTGCTAGGACCTCGAACAATTCACCCCTCCACTTT
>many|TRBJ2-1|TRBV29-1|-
CSTTGTAPYNEQFF
TGCAGCACCACCGGGACTGCTCCCTACAATGAGCAGTTCTTC
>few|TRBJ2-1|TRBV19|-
CASSIAGKAPNEQFF
TGTGCCAGTAGTATAGCGGGGAAGGCGCCCAATGAGCAGTTCTTC
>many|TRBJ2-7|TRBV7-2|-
CASSLDPFAYEQYF
TGTGCCAGCAGCTTGGACCCTTTCGCCTACGAGCAGTACTTC
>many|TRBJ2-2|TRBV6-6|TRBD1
CASSSRQGIYTGELFF
TGTGCCAGCAGTTCTCGACAGGGGATTTACACCGGGGAGCTGTTTTTT
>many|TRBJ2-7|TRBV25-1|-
CASGKDMGTHEQYF
TGTGCCAGCGGGAAGGATATGGGGACCCACGAGCAGTACTTC
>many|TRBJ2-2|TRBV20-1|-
CSASGIGGELFF
TGCAGTGCTAGCGGGATTGGCGGGGAGCTGTTTTTT
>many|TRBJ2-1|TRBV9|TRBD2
CASSVLAGGFNEQFF
TGTGCCAGCAGCGTATTAGCGGGAGGGTTCAATGAGCAGTTCTTC
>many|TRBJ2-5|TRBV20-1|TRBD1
CSARVRTGDPQETQYF
TGCAGTGCTAGAGTCCGGACAGGGGACCCCCAAGAGACCCAGTACTTC
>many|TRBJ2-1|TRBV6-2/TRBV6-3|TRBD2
CASSRATSSPYNEQFF
TGTGCCAGCAGTCGAGCGACTAGCTCTCCCTACAATGAGCAGTTCTTC
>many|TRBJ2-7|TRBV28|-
CASSFPGTSRLRAYYEQYF
TGTGCCAGCAGTTTCCCCGGGACATCCCGCCTTAGGGCGTACTACGAGCAGTACTTC
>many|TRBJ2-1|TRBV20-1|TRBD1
CSANAPGQNYNEQFF
TGCAGTGCTAACGCCCCGGGACAGAACTACAATGAGCAGTTCTTC
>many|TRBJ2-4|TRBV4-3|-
CASAPGWAENIQYF
TGCGCCAGCGCCCCCGGCTGGGCGGAGAACATTCAGTACTTC
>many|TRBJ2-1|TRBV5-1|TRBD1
CASSSRDRGIYEQFF
TGCGCCAGCAGCTCCCGGGACAGGGGTATCTATGAGCAGTTCTTC
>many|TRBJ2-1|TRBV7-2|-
CASSLGGGFSREQFF
TGTGCCAGCAGCTTAGGAGGAGGGTTTTCTAGGGAGCAGTTCTTC
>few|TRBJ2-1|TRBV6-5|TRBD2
CASSYSGASGSTSYNEQFF
TGTGCCAGCAGTTACAGTGGGGCTAGCGGGAGCACGTCCTACAATGAGCAGTTCTTC
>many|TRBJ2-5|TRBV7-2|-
CASSPLTAQETQYF
TGTGCCAGCAGCCCACTCACAGCTCAAGAGACCCAGTACTTC
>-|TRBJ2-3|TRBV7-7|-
CASSLDPLHTQYF
TGTGCTAGCAGCTTAGATCCTTTGCATACGCAGTATTTT
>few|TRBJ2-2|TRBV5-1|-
CASSLGVATGELFF
TGCGCCAGCAGCTTGGGTGTGGCGACCGGGGAGCTGTTTTTT
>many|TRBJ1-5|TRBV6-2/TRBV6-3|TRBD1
CASSYYGDRELWPQHF
TGTGCCAGCAGTTACTATGGGGACAGAGAATTGTGGCCCCAGCATTTT
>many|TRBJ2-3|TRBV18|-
CASSLSLALSTDTQYF
TGTGCCAGCTCCCTCTCTCTGGCGCTGAGCACAGATACGCAGTATTTT
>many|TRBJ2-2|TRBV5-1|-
CASSPGYRSPTGELFF
TGCGCCAGCAGCCCCGGATATAGGTCTCCGACCGGGGAGCTGTTTTTT
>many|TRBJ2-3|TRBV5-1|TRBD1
CASSDRDRALYTQYF
TGCGCCAGCAGCGACCGGGACAGGGCCCTCTATACGCAGTATTTT
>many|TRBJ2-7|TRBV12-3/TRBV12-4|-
CASSPRVAEQYF
TGTGCCAGCAGTCCCAGGGTAGCCGAGCAGTACTTC
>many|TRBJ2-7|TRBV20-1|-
CSARGQTGPPYEQYF
TGCAGTGCTAGAGGACAAACAGGGCCTCCCTACGAGCAGTACTTC
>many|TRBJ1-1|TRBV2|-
CASRYAPSRDTEAFF
TGTGCCAGCAGATATGCCCCGTCCCGGGACACTGAAGCTTTCTTT
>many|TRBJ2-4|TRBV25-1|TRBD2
CASSEFGGRDKNIQYF
TGTGCCAGCAGTGAATTTGGGGGGAGGGATAAAAACATTCAGTACTTC
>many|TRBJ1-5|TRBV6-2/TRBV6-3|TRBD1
CASSPATTGLNGPQHF
TGTGCCAGCAGTCCGGCCACGACAGGGCTAAATGGACCCCAGCATTTT
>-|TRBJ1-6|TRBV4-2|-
CASSQDLGPGGSPLHF
TGTGCCAGCAGCCAAGATCTGGGGCCGGGCGGTTCACCCCTCCACTTT
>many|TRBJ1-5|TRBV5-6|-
CASSLEREGPQHF
TGTGCCAGCAGCTTGGAACGTGAGGGGCCCCAGCATTTT